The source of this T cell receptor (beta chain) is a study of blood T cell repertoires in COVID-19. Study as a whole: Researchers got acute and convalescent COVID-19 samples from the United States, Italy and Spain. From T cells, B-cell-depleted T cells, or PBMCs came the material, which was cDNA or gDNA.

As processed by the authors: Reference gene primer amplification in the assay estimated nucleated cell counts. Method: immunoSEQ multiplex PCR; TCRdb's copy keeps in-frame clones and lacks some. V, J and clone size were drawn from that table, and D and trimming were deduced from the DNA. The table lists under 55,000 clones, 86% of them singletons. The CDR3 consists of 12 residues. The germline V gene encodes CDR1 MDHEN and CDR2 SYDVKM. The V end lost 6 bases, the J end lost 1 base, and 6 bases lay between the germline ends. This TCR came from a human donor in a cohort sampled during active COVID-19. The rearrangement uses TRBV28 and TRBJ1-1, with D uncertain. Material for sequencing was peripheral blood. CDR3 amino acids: CASRSGNTEAFF. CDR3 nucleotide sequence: TGTGCCAGCAGATCGGGGAACACTGAAGCTTTCTTT.